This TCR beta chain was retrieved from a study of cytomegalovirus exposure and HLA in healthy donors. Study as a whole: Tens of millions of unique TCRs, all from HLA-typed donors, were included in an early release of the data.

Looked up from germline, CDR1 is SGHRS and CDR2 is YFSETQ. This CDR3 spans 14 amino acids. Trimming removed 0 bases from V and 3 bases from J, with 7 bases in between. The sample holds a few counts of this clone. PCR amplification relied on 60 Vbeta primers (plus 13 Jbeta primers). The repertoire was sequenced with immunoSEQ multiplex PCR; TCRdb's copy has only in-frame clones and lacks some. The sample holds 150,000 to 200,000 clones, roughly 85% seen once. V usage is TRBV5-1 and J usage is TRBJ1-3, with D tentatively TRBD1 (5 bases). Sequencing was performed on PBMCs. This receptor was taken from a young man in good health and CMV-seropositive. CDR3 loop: CASSLAGYGNTIYF. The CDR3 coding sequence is TGCGCCAGCAGCTTGGCAGGGTATGGAAACACCATATATTTT.